Below, 12 T cell receptor beta chains from the same sample are listed, as sequenced in a study of cytomegalovirus exposure and HLA in healthy donors. Both 60 Vbeta primers and 13 Jbeta primers went into the PCR. Clones were sequenced by immunoSEQ multiplex PCR, and TCRdb holds only the in-frame ones, with some missing. Of roughly 200,000 clones listed, about 80% were seen once; the top ten hold roughly 13%. The sample comprised PBMCs. These receptors were collected from a woman in her twenties or thirties in good health and CMV-seropositive.

The chain links TRBV4-2 to TRBJ2-1; 10 bases are shared with TRBD2. CDR3 length: 16 residues. The V segment lost 3 bases and the J segment 5 bases; nucleotides outside the gene matches: 7. The germline V gene encodes CDR1 LGHNA and CDR2 YNFKEQ. The CDR3 loop reads CASSHMTSGSDNEQFF. CDR3 coding DNA: TGTGCCAGCAGCCATATGACTAGCGGGTCCGACAATGAGCAGTTCTTC.

This sequence joins TRBV28 and TRBJ1-6, with 8 bases aligning to TRBD1. Germline values: CDR1 MDHEN, CDR2 SYDVKM. V lost 1 base, J lost 6 bases, and 8 bases stayed unmatched. CDR3 length equals 17 residues. This CDR3 is CASSLFVGTGLNSPLHF. CDR3 nucleotides: TGTGCCAGCAGTTTATTTGTAGGGACAGGCCTTAATTCACCCCTCCACTTT.

This chain links TRBV5-1 with TRBJ2-2, with D maybe TRBD1 (7 bases). Germline CDR1 and CDR2: SGHRS and YFSETQ. Trimming took 7 bases from V and 2 from J, leaving 18 bases between them. The CDR3 extends over 16 amino acids. The CDR3 DNA reads as TGCGCCAGCCGCCGAGGGGGCGGGACTAACACCGGGGAGCTGTTTTTT. Translation: CASRRGGGTNTGELFF.

The chain carries TRBV10-3 and TRBJ1-1; D is perhaps TRBD1 (5 bases). Germline V lookup: CDR1 ENHRY, CDR2 SYGVKD. V was cut by 5 bases and J by 0 bases, with 7 bases left in between. CDR3 size: 13 residues. The CDR3 loop reads CAISQQVNTEAFF. As DNA, the CDR3 is TGTGCCATCAGTCAACAGGTGAACACTGAAGCTTTCTTT.

This chain joins TRBV2 and TRBJ2-7; TRBD2 matches at 7 bases. The germline V gene encodes CDR1 SNHLY and CDR2 FYNNEI. The V and J ends lost 4 bases and 6 bases, in that order; junction bases with no gene match: 12. The CDR3 has 15 amino acids. Here the CDR3 reads CASSGSLATTGEQYF. For the CDR3, the DNA is TGTGCCAGCAGTGGTTCACTAGCGACAACGGGCGAGCAGTACTTC.

The CDR3: CASSYSRTSEYNEQFF. CDR3 coding DNA: TGTGCCAGCAGTTACTCGCGGACTAGCGAATACAATGAGCAGTTCTTC. The rearrangement joins TRBV6-5 to TRBJ2-1, with 9 positions matching TRBD2. With 0 bases clipped from V and 4 bases from J, the junction kept 4 bases outside the gene matches. The CDR3 covers 16 residues. From germline, CDR1 is MNHEY and CDR2 SVGAGI.

The rearrangement joins TRBV10-3 to TRBJ2-5; 12 bases align to TRBD2. J lost 3 bases, V lost 4 bases, and 0 bases had no gene match. The CDR3 is 14 residues long. From germline, CDR1 is ENHRY and CDR2 SYGVKD. CDR3 loop: CAISGLAGEETQYF. As DNA, the CDR3 is TGTGCCATCAGTGGACTAGCGGGGGAAGAGACCCAGTACTTC.

V usage is TRBV28 and J usage is TRBJ2-1; D possibly corresponds to TRBD2 (5 bases). Trimming pared 6 bases from V and 0 bases from J, leaving 12 bases between. CDR1 is MDHEN, CDR2 SYDVKM, per germline. The CDR3 sequence is 15 residues long. CDR3 in amino acids: CASRYRGSSYNEQFF. Here the CDR3 DNA reads TGTGCCAGCAGGTACAGAGGGAGCTCCTACAATGAGCAGTTCTTC.

The rearrangement links TRBV6-1 to TRBJ1-2; 7 bases match TRBD1. J gave up 3 bases and V 5 bases, and 6 bases lay outside the gene matches. CDR1 is MNHNS, CDR2 SASEGT, per germline. The CDR3 totals 14 residues. Here the CDR3 DNA reads TGTGCCAGCAGTTCGACGACAGGGCACTATGGCTACACCTTC. This translates into CASSSTTGHYGYTF.

This chain links TRBV11-2 with TRBJ2-3; D might be TRBD1 (5 bases). V was trimmed by 0 bases and J by 3 bases, leaving 7 bases between them. Germline-derived CDR1 and CDR2 are SGHAT and FQNNGV. The CDR3 sequence is 14 residues long. The CDR3 DNA reads TGTGCCAGCAGCTTAGAACAGGAGACAGATACGCAGTATTTT. This codes for CASSLEQETDTQYF.

V is TRBV5-1 and J is TRBJ2-3, with TRBD2 identical over 13 bases. Per the germline V gene, CDR1 is SGHRS and CDR2 is YFSETQ. The ends lost 3 bases at V and 0 bases at J; junction bases unmatched: 7. CDR3 length: 18 amino acids. The DNA for the CDR3 is TGCGCCAGCAGCTCGGGACTAGCGGGGACTTCTAGCACAGATACGCAGTATTTT. Amino acids: CASSSGLAGTSSTDTQYF.

The chain joins TRBV2 to TRBJ1-3; D possibly corresponds to TRBD1 (6 bases). In germline, CDR1 is SNHLY, CDR2 FYNNEI. The CDR3 runs 16 residues. With 6 bases removed from V and 0 bases from J, the gap between germline ends came to 15 bases. This CDR3 reads CASRGQTLLSGNTIYF. The CDR3 DNA is TGTGCCAGCAGAGGACAGACACTTCTCTCTGGAAACACCATATATTTT.